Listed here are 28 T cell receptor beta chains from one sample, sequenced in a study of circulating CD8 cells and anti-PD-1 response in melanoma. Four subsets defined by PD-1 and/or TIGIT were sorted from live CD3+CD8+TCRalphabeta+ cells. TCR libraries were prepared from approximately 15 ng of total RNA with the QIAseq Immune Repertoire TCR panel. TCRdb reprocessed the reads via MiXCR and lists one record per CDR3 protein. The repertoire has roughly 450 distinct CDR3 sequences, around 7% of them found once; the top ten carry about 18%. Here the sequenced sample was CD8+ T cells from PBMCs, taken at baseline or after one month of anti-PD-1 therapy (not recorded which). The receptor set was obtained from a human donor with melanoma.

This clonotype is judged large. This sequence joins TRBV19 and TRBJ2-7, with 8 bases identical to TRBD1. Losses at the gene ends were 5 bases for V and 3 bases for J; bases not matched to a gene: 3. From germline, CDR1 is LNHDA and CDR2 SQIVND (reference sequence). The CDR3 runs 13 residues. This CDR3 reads CASSAGQDYEQYF. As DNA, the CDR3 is TGTGCCAGTAGTGCGGGACAGGACTACGAGCAGTACTTC.

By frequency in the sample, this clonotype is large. CDR3 bases: TGTGCCACCAGTGCAGGGGGTACTGAAGCTTTCTTT. Translated: CATSAGGTEAFF. The genes are TRBV24-1 and TRBJ1-1; 7 positions agree with TRBD1. Germline lookup yields CDR1 KGHDR and CDR2 SFDVKD. This CDR3 is built from 12 residues. Trimming took 5 bases from V and 5 from J; bases not matched to a gene: 1.

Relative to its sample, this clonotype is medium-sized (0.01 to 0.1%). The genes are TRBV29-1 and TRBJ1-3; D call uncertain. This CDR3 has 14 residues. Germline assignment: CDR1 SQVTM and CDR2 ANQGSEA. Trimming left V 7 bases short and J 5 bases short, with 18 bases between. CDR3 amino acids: CSETDGRYRNTIYF. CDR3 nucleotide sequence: TGCAGCGAAACGGACGGGCGTTATAGAAACACCATATATTTT.

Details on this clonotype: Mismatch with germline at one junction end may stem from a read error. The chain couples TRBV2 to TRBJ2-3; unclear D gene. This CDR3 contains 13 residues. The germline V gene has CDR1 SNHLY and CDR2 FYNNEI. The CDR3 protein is CASSESMIDTQYF. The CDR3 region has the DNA TGTGCCAGCAGTGAATCGATGATAGATACGCAGTACTTT. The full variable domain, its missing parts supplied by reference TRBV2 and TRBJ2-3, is EPEVTQTPSHQVTQMGQEVILRCVPISNHLYFYWYRQILGQKVEFLVSFYNNEISEKSEIFDDQFSVERPDGSNFTLKIRSTKLEDSAMYFCASSESMIDTQYFGPGTRLTVL.

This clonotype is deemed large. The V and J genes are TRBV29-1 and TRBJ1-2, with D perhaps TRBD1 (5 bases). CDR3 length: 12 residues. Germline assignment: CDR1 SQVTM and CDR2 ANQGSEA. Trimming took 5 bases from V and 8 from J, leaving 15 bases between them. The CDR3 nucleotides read TGCAGCGTTCTCCGGGACGGCTACGGCTACACCTTC. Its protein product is CSVLRDGYGYTF.

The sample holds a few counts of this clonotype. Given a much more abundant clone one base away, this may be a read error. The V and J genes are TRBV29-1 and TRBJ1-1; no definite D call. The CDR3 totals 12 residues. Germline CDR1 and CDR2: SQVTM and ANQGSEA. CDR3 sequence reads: CSGEVENTEAFF. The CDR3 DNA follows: TGCAGCGGTGAAGTGGAGAACACTGAAGCTTTCTTT.

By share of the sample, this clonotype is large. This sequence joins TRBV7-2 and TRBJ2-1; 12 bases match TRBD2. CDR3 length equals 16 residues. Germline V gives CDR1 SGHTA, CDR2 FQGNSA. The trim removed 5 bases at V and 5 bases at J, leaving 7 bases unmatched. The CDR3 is CASSDRTSGVHNEQFF. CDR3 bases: TGTGCCAGCAGCGACCGGACTAGCGGGGTACACAATGAGCAGTTCTTC.

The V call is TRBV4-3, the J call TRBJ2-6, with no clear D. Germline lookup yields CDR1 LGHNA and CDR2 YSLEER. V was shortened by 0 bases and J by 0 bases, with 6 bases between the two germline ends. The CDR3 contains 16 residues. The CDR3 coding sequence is TGCGCCAGCAGCCAAGAGCTAGGCTCTGGGGCCAACGTCCTGACTTTC. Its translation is CASSQELGSGANVLTF.

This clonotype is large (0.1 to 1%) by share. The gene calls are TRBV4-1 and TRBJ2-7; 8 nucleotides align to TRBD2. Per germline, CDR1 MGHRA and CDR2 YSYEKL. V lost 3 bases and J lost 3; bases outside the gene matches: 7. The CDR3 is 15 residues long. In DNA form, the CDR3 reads TGCGCCAGCAGCCACGGGGGAGCGGGAGTCTACGAGCAGTACTTC. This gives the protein CASSHGGAGVYEQYF.

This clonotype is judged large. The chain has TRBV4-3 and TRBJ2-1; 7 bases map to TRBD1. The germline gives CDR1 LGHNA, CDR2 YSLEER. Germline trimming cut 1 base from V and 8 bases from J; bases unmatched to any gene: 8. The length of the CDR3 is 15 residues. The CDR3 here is CASSQGFDRDHEQFF. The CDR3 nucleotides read TGCGCCAGCAGCCAAGGATTCGACAGGGACCATGAGCAGTTCTTC.

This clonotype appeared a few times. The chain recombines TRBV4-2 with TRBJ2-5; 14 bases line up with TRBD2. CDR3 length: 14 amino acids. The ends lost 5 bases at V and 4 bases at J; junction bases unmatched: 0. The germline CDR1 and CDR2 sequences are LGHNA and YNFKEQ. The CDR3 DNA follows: TGTGCCAGCAGCGGGACTAGCGGGGGAGAGACCCAGTACTTC. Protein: CASSGTSGGETQYF.

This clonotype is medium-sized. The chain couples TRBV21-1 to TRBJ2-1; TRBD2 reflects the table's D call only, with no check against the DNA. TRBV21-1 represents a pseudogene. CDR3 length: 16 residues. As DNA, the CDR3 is TGTGCCAGCAGCAAAGCGCTTCGGGGGAGGAGGAATGAGCAGTTCTTC. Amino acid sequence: CASSKALRGRRNEQFF.

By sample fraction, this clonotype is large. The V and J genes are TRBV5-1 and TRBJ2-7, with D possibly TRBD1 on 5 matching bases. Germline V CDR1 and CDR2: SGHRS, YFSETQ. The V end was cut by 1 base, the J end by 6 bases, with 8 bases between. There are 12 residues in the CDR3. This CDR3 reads CASSLLGPEQYF. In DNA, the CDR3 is TGCGCCAGCAGCTTGTTGGGGCCCGAGCAGTACTTC.

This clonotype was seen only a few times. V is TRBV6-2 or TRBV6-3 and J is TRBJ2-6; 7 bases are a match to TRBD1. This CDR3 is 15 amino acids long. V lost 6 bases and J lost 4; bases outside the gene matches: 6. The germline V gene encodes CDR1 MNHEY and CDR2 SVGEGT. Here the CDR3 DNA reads TGTGCCAGCAGCTCAACAGGGGACGGGGCCAACGTCCTGACTTTC. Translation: CASSSTGDGANVLTF.

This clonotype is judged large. The CDR3 sequence is CSARDGGGLNEQFF. The CDR3 nucleotides read TGCAGTGCTAGAGATGGAGGGGGGCTCAATGAGCAGTTCTTC. This sequence joins TRBV20-1 and TRBJ2-1; either TRBD1 or TRBD2 may supply D (6 bases each). The germline V and J ends were trimmed by 0 bases and 6 bases, with 12 bases remaining between them. Germline CDR1 DFQATT, CDR2 SNEGSKA (reference sequence). The CDR3 totals 14 residues.

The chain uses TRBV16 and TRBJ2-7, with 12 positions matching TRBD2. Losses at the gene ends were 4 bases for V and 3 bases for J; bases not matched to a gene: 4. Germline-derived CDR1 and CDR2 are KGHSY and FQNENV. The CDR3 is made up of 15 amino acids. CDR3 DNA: TGTGCCAGCAGCCTTGGACTAGCGGGATTCTACGAGCAGTACTTC. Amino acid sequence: CASSLGLAGFYEQYF.

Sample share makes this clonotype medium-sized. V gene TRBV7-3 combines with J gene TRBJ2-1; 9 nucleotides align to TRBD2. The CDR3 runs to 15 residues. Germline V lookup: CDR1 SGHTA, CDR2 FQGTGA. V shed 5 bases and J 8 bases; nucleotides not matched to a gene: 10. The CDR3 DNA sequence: TGTGCCAGCAGCCCAGCGGGGGGCTTCCTCGATGAGCAGTTCTTC. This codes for CASSPAGGFLDEQFF.

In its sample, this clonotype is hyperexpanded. This CDR3 is CASSLPGAYEQYF. Written as DNA, the CDR3 is TGCGCCAGCAGCCTACCAGGGGCCTACGAGCAGTACTTC. This chain joins TRBV4-1 and TRBJ2-7; D is possibly TRBD1 (6 bases). The CDR3 runs to 13 residues. Germline loops: CDR1 MGHRA, CDR2 YSYEKL. V gave up 4 bases and J gave up 2 bases, with 9 bases separating them.

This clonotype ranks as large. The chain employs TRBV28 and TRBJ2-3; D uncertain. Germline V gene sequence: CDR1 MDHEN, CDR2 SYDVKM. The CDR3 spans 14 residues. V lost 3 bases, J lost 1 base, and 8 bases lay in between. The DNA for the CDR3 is TGTGCCAGCAGTTTTGTGGCCGGCACAGATACGCAGTATTTT. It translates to CASSFVAGTDTQYF. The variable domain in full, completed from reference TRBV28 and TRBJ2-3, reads DVKVTQSSRYLVKRTGEKVFLECVQDMDHENMFWYRQDPGLGLRLIYFSYDVKMKEKGDIPEGYSVSREKKERFSLILESASTNQTSMYLCASSFVAGTDTQYFGPGTRLTVL.

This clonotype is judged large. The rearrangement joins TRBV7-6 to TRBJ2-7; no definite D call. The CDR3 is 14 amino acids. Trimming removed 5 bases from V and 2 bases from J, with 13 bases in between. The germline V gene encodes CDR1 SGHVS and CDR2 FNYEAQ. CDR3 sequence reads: CASSARLGAYEQYF. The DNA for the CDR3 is TGTGCCAGCAGCGCCCGACTGGGCGCCTACGAGCAGTACTTC.

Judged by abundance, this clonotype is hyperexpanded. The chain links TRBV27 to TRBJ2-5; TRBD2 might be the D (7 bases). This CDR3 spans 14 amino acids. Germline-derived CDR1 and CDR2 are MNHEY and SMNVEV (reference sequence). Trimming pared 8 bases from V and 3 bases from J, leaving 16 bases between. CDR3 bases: TGTGCCAGCGGGGGGGCTTTCACGGAAGAGACCCAGTACTTC. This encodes CASGGAFTEETQYF.

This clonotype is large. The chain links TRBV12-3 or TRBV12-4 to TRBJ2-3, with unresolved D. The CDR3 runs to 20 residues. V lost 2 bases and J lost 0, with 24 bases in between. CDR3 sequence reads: CASSLRLLAERASSTDTQYF. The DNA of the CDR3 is TGTGCCAGCAGTTTAAGGTTGCTGGCTGAACGGGCCTCTAGCACAGATACGCAGTATTTT.

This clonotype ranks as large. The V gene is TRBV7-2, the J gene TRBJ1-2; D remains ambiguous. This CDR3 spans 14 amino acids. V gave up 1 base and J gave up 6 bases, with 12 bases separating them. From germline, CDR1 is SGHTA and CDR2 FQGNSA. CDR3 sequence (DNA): TGTGCCAGCAGCTTAGTCCGGGGAGGCGATGGCTACACCTTC. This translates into CASSLVRGGDGYTF.

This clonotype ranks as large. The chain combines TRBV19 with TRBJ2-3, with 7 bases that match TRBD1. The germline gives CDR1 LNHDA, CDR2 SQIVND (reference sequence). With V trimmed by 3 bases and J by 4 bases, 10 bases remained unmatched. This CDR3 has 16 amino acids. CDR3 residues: CASSIPAGQGADTQYF. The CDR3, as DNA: TGTGCCAGTAGTATCCCTGCAGGCCAGGGGGCAGATACGCAGTATTTT. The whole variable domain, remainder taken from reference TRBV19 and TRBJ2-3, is DGGITQSPKYLFRKEGQNVTLSCEQNLNHDAMYWYRQDPGQGLRLIYYSQIVNDFQKGDIAEGYSVSREKKESFPLTVTSAQKNPTAFYLCASSIPAGQGADTQYFGPGTRLTVL.

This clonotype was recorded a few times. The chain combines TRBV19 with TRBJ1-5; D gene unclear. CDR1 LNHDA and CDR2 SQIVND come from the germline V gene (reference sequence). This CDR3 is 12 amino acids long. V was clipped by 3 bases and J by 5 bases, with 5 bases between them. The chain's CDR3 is CASSMQDQPQHF. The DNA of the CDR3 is TGTGCCAGTAGTATGCAGGATCAGCCCCAGCATTTT.

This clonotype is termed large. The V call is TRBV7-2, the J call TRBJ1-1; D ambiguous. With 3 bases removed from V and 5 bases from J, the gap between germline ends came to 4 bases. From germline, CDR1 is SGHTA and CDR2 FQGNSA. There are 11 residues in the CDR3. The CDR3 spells CASSFRTEAFF. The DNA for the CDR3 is TGTGCCAGCAGCTTCCGGACTGAAGCTTTCTTT.

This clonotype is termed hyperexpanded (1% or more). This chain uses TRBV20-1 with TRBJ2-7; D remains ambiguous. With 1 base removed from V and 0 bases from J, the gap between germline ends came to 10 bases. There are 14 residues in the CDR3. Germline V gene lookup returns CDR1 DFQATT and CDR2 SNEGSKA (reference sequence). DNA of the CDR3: TGCAGTGCTAGAGGAATAGATAGCTCCTACGAGCAGTACTTC. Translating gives CSARGIDSSYEQYF.

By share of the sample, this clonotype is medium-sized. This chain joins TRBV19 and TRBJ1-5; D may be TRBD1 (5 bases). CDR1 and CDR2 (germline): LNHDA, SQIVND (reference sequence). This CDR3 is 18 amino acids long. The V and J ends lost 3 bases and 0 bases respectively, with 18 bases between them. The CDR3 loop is CASSMSGQGYYSNQPQHF. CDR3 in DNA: TGTGCCAGTAGTATGTCAGGGCAGGGCTACTATAGCAATCAGCCCCAGCATTTT.